The rows below give T cell receptor beta chains drawn from one sample of a study of T cells in tumors after PD-1 blockade. Only in-frame clones appear in the TCRdb table, and some are missing; sequencing was by immunoSEQ multiplex PCR. Of 32,000 or so clones listed, around 80% are singletons. The sample here was PBMCs, taken before anti-PD-1 treatment. The receptors were gathered from a human donor with basal cell carcinoma. Each CDR3 is given with its conserved first and last residue. A D gene is named only where the DNA matches it firmly. Where a row states a size, it is once, few, many or the class of an expanded clone; other rows omit it.

clone_size j_call d_call v_call cdr3_nt cdr3_aa
- TRBJ2-3 TRBD2 TRBV5-1 TGCGCCAGCAGCTTCTCAGGACTAGCGGGGCTAAACCTCGGGACGGATACGCAGTATTTT CASSFSGLAGLNLGTDTQYF
- TRBJ2-1 TRBD2 TRBV7-3 TGTGCCAGCAGCTCTTCTAGCGGAGAGCAGTTCTTC CASSSSSGEQFF
- TRBJ2-1 - TRBV6-5 TGTGCCAGCAGCCGCGACAATGAGCAGTTCTTC CASSRDNEQFF
- TRBJ2-5 - TRBV24-1 TGTGCCACCAGTGGGGGGATGGGCAGAATAGAGACCCAGTACTTC CATSGGMGRIETQYF
- TRBJ1-1 - TRBV7-9 TGTGCCAGCAGGCCACCGGGGGACCGCATTGAAGCTTTCTTT CASRPPGDRIEAFF
many TRBJ1-1 TRBD1 TRBV6-6 TGTGCCAGCAGTACTTGGGACAGTTTGAACACTGAAGCTTTCTTT CASSTWDSLNTEAFF
few TRBJ2-7 TRBD1 TRBV5-4 TGTGCCAGCAGCTTGGGGGGGACAGGGGGCTACGAGCAGTACTTC CASSLGGTGGYEQYF
- TRBJ1-5 - TRBV3-1/TRBV3-2 TGTGCCAGCAGCTCGGGGAGAAACAATCAGCCCCAGCATTTT CASSSGRNNQPQHF
- TRBJ2-7 - TRBV10-3 TGTGCCATCAGTGGGTCCAGTACCTACGAGCAGTACTTC CAISGSSTYEQYF
- TRBJ1-6 - TRBV6-1 TGTGCCAGCAGTGAGAGGGGTGGTAATTCACCCCTCCACTTT CASSERGGNSPLHF
- TRBJ1-2 TRBD1 TRBV7-9 TGTGCCAGCAGCTCCGGGGTGGACAGGGGGCCGGGGGGCTACACCTTC CASSSGVDRGPGGYTF
- TRBJ1-1 - TRBV29-1 TGCAGCGTTGCCGCGGCCAGGGCTTTCTTT CSVAAARAFF
- TRBJ2-7 - TRBV19 TGTGCCAGTAGTATTAAGACTAAAGATTACGAGCAGTACTTC CASSIKTKDYEQYF
few TRBJ2-7 - TRBV14 TGTGCCAGCAGCCGAGAAGGAGCAGGGTCCTACGAGCAGTACTTC CASSREGAGSYEQYF
- TRBJ1-2 - TRBV6-5 TGTGCCAGCAGTTACTCGAGGGGCGGAGTTAGCAGCTACACCTTC CASSYSRGGVSSYTF
- TRBJ1-2 TRBD1 TRBV5-1 TGCGCCAGCAGCCCCTTACAGGGGTCGTATGGCTACACCTTC CASSPLQGSYGYTF
- TRBJ2-7 TRBD1 TRBV15 TGTGCCACCAGCCCCCGGACAGGGAGTTACGAGCAGTACTTC CATSPRTGSYEQYF
- TRBJ2-7 - TRBV5-5 TGTGCCAGCAGCTTGGACGTTCCCTACGAGCAGTACTTC CASSLDVPYEQYF
once TRBJ2-5 - TRBV6-2/TRBV6-3 TGTGCCAGCAGCTTGGGGGAGACCCAGTACTTC CASSLGETQYF
few TRBJ1-1 TRBD1 TRBV6-2/TRBV6-3 TGTGCCAGCAGTTACGAGGGGGCCCACACTGAAGCTTTCTTT CASSYEGAHTEAFF
- TRBJ2-4 TRBD2 TRBV4-3 TGCGCCAGCAGCCAAGAGCCTAGCGGGGGGGCCCGGACCAAAAACATTCAGTACTTC CASSQEPSGGARTKNIQYF
- TRBJ2-7 - TRBV27 TGTGCCAGCAGTGAATATACGATCGGCGAGCAGTACTTC CASSEYTIGEQYF
- TRBJ2-1 - TRBV9 TGTGCCAGCAGCGCCCGGGTGGGCTCCTACAATGAGCAGTTCTTC CASSARVGSYNEQFF
- TRBJ2-3 TRBD2 TRBV24-1 TGTGCCACCAGTGACCCCTCCTATGAGCGGGGGACCACAGATACGCAGTATTTT CATSDPSYERGTTDTQYF
once TRBJ1-2 TRBD1 TRBV5-1 TGCGCCAGCAGCCCCTTTGGACAGGCGAACTACTATGGCTACACCTTC CASSPFGQANYYGYTF
- TRBJ2-1 - TRBV6-5 TGTGCCAGCAGCCTGACGGGGGAAACCTACAATGAGCAGTTCTTC CASSLTGETYNEQFF
few TRBJ2-3 TRBD2 TRBV5-1 TGCGCCAGCAGCTTGGATCTAGCGGGGGTACAATCGGCAGATACGCAGTATTTT CASSLDLAGVQSADTQYF
- TRBJ1-4 - TRBV24-1 TGTGCCACCAGTGATTTATCCCAGGCCTTGGGTGAAAAACTGTTTTTT CATSDLSQALGEKLFF
- TRBJ2-3 - TRBV12-3/TRBV12-4 TGTGCCTCCGGGGTGGATACGCAGTATTTT CASGVDTQYF
- TRBJ1-1 - TRBV30 TGTGCCTGGAGTGCGAGGGCGAACACTGAAGCTTTCTTT CAWSARANTEAFF
- TRBJ1-1 TRBD1 TRBV15 TGTGCCACCAGCAGGGACAGGGGGCCCACTGAAGCTTTCTTT CATSRDRGPTEAFF
- TRBJ2-7 - TRBV11-3 TGTGCCAGCAGCTTAATCGGGGGGCCGTCCTACGAGCAGTACTTC CASSLIGGPSYEQYF
- TRBJ2-7 TRBD1 TRBV11-3 TGTGCCAGCAGCCCAGGACAGGGGGCGACCGAGCAGTACTTC CASSPGQGATEQYF
- TRBJ2-5 - TRBV7-9 TGTGCCAGCAGCTTCGGCCATCTCCAAGAGACCCAGTACTTC CASSFGHLQETQYF
- TRBJ2-1 - TRBV5-6 TGTGCCAGCAGCTTTGCGACGGATGAGCAGTTCTTC CASSFATDEQFF
- TRBJ1-4 TRBD1 TRBV18 TGTGCCAGCTCACCGGGACAGGATAATGAAAAACTGTTTTTT CASSPGQDNEKLFF
few TRBJ1-3 - TRBV6-5 TGTGCCAGCAGCCCCCGGTTCTCTGGAAACACCATATATTTT CASSPRFSGNTIYF
- TRBJ1-4 TRBD1 TRBV7-2 TGTGCCAGCAGAAGGACAGGGGCAACTAATGAAAAACTGTTTTTT CASRRTGATNEKLFF
- TRBJ2-3 TRBD2 TRBV5-1 TGCGCCAGCAGCTTGGAGGGAGGGGGCACAGATACGCAGTATTTT CASSLEGGGTDTQYF
many TRBJ1-1 - TRBV7-2 TGTGCCAGCAGCTTACGTCGGGGTGACGCAGCTTTCTTT CASSLRRGDAAFF
once TRBJ1-5 - TRBV6-2/TRBV6-3 TGTGCCAGCAGCCCCTCACCCTATAGCAATCAGCCCCAGCATTTT CASSPSPYSNQPQHF
once TRBJ2-7 TRBD2 TRBV5-5 TGTGCCAGCAGCGCTGCGGGGGTTAGGGGATACGAGCAGTACTTC CASSAAGVRGYEQYF
few TRBJ1-2 - TRBV5-1 TGCGCCAGCAGCTTGGAGGGAGTAGGGGGTGGCTACACCTTC CASSLEGVGGGYTF
- TRBJ2-6 - TRBV6-6 TGTGCCAGCAGTACCAACGTCCTGACTTTC CASSTNVLTF
- TRBJ1-1 - TRBV5-1 TGCGCCAGCAGACCTAACAGGGCCACTGAAGCTTTCTTT CASRPNRATEAFF
- TRBJ1-2 TRBD1 TRBV19 TGTGCCAGTAGTATAGGAATAAAAGACAGGGGGATTGCCAAGGACGGCTACACCTTC CASSIGIKDRGIAKDGYTF
- TRBJ1-3 TRBD1 TRBV5-1 TGCGCCAGCAGCGAGTTCGGGACAGGTGGAAACACCATATATTTT CASSEFGTGGNTIYF
- TRBJ2-7 - TRBV9 TGTGCCAGCAGCGTAGTCTGGGGTACCGAGCAGTACTTC CASSVVWGTEQYF
- TRBJ2-1 TRBD2 TRBV7-2 TGTGCCAGCAGCTTAGCGCGGGGGCGGGGGGGGTATTTGTACAATGAGCAGTTCTTC CASSLARGRGGYLYNEQFF
few TRBJ1-2 - TRBV15 TGTGCCACCAGCAGAGACAGGGTTAGTTTGCTCGGGACTAACTATGGCTACACCTTC CATSRDRVSLLGTNYGYTF
- TRBJ1-5 TRBD1 TRBV7-3 TGTGCCAGCAGCGGAAAACACAGGGGGAGAGATCAGCCCCAGCATTTT CASSGKHRGRDQPQHF
- TRBJ2-7 TRBD1 TRBV6-2/TRBV6-3 TGTGCCAGCAGTACCCCGACAGGGGGCCCCTACGAGCAGTACTTC CASSTPTGGPYEQYF
- TRBJ1-2 TRBD1 TRBV5-4 TGTGCCGGCCAAAAACCGGGACAGCGGTATGGCTACACCTTC CAGQKPGQRYGYTF
- TRBJ1-5 TRBD1 TRBV24-1 TGTGCCACCAGTGAACGGGACAGCCTTAGCAATCAGCCCCAGCATTTT CATSERDSLSNQPQHF
- TRBJ2-7 - TRBV6-2/TRBV6-3 TGTGCCAGCAGTTACTGGTTAGACAACTCCTACGAGCAGTACTTC CASSYWLDNSYEQYF
- TRBJ2-6 TRBD2 TRBV5-5 TGTGCCAGCAGCTTGCTTGCGACTAGCGGATCTGGGGCCAACGTCCTGACTTTC CASSLLATSGSGANVLTF
- TRBJ2-7 TRBD2 TRBV4-3 TGCGCCAGCAGCCACCCCGGGACTAGCGGGACCTACTACGAGCAGTACTTC CASSHPGTSGTYYEQYF
few TRBJ2-6 - TRBV7-3 TGTGCCAGCAGCATCACCGGGGACGTCCTGACTTTC CASSITGDVLTF
- TRBJ2-7 TRBD2 TRBV6-2/TRBV6-3 TGTGCCAGCAGTTACAAGGGACTAAGTTTAGGAGAGCAGTACTTC CASSYKGLSLGEQYF